Listed below are T cell receptor beta chains from one sample, sequenced in a study of T cell repertoires in cytomegalovirus infection. TCRdb reprocessed the reads via MiXCR and lists one record per CDR3 protein. The sample holds 200,000 to 250,000 distinct CDR3 sequences, approximately 13% seen once. The source material was PBMCs. All receptors derive from a human donor in good health (CMV status not recorded). Some clones in this sample may be carry-over from other donors' samples. CDR3s include the opening cysteine and the closing phenylalanine or tryptophan. A D gene is named only where the DNA matches it firmly. Size is stated for part of the rows, as once, few or many counts, or as a class when the clone is expanded.

>NA|TRBV5-1|TRBD1|TRBJ1-4
CASSSRGQGARFSEKLFF
TGCGCCAGCAGCTCCCGCGGACAGGGGGCGCGTTTTAGTGAAAAACTGTTTTTT
>many|TRBV6-2/TRBV6-3|NA|TRBJ1-2
CASRDGAYYGYTF
TGTGCCAGCAGGGATGGGGCTTACTATGGCTACACCTTC
>NA|TRBV14|TRBD2|TRBJ2-3
CASSPLTGGAIDTQYF
TGTGCCAGCAGCCCTCTGACGGGGGGGGCCATAGATACGCAGTATTTT
>NA|TRBV29-1|NA|TRBJ1-1
CSGRHTEAFF
TGCAGCGGACGGCACACTGAAGCTTTCTTT
>NA|TRBV20-1|TRBD1|TRBJ2-3
CSARSVGTGSGDTQYF
TGCAGTGCTAGGTCCGTCGGGACAGGGTCAGGAGATACGCAGTATTTT
>NA|TRBV13|NA|TRBJ1-2
CASSPPGKVYGYTF
TGTGCCAGCAGCCCCCCTGGGAAGGTCTATGGCTACACCTTC
>few|TRBV2|NA|TRBJ1-1
CASSVSRSTEAFF
TGTGCCAGCAGTGTTTCCAGGTCTACTGAAGCTTTCTTT
>many|TRBV7-2|NA|TRBJ1-3
CASSLVISGGLAGNTIYF
TGTGCCAGCAGCTTAGTAATTTCTGGGGGTTTGGCTGGAAACACCATATATTTT
>many|TRBV7-4|NA|TRBJ2-7
CASSRSYEQYF
TGTGCCAGCAGCCGTTCTTACGAGCAGTACTTC
>NA|TRBV6-2/TRBV6-3|NA|TRBJ2-5
CASSYFETQYF
TGTGCCAGCAGTTACTTTGAGACCCAGTACTTC
>NA|TRBV5-1|NA|TRBJ2-7
CASSLVGGPPYEQYF
TGCGCCAGCAGCTTGGTGGGGGGGCCCCCCTACGAGCAGTACTTC
>many|TRBV18|NA|TRBJ2-3
CASLPSGASTDTQYF
TGTGCCAGTCTCCCCTCGGGGGCTAGCACAGATACGCAGTATTTT
>many|TRBV5-8|NA|TRBJ1-5
CASSGGQGGSQPQHF
TGTGCCAGCAGCGGCGGGCAGGGAGGGAGCCAGCCCCAGCATTTT
>many|TRBV20-1|TRBD1|TRBJ2-6
CSARTGTGANVLTF
TGCAGTGCCCGGACAGGGACCGGGGCCAACGTCCTGACTTTC
>many|TRBV6-6|TRBD1|TRBJ2-5
CASTRLTTGAKTQYF
TGTGCCAGCACCCGACTGACAACAGGGGCGAAGACCCAGTACTTC
>many|TRBV7-2|NA|TRBJ2-1
CATGGDSSYNEQFF
TGTGCCACCGGAGGGGATAGCTCCTACAATGAGCAGTTCTTC
>NA|TRBV4-2|TRBD2|TRBJ2-1
CASSPSSGGAIEQFF
TGTGCCAGCAGCCCGTCTAGCGGGGGGGCTATTGAGCAGTTCTTC
>many|TRBV19|TRBD2|TRBJ2-2
CASSRTSGSWRNTGELFF
TGTGCCAGTAGTCGGACTAGCGGGAGTTGGAGGAACACCGGGGAGCTGTTTTTT
>NA|TRBV29-1|NA|TRBJ2-5
CSVARETQYF
TGCAGCGTTGCGAGAGAGACCCAGTACTTC
>NA|TRBV18|NA|TRBJ2-2
CASSPGPPNTGELFF
TGTGCCAGCTCACCTGGGCCTCCGAACACCGGGGAGCTGTTTTTT
>many|TRBV7-2|NA|TRBJ1-3
CASRWGGSGNTIYF
TGTGCCAGCAGGTGGGGGGGGTCAGGAAACACCATATATTTT
>many|TRBV7-2|NA|TRBJ1-2
CASSLAGLGGYTF
TGTGCCAGCAGCTTAGCGGGGCTTGGGGGCTACACCTTC
>few|TRBV6-6|NA|TRBJ2-3
CASSYPSHTDTQYF
TGTGCCAGCAGTTACCCCTCCCACACAGATACGCAGTATTTT
>NA|TRBV6-6|TRBD2|TRBJ2-5
CASSSSGSKTQYF
TGTGCCAGCAGTAGTAGCGGGAGCAAGACCCAGTACTTC
>many|TRBV7-9|NA|TRBJ1-5
CASRREYNQPQHF
TGTGCCAGCAGAAGAGAGTATAATCAGCCCCAGCATTTT
>many|TRBV7-2|NA|TRBJ1-5
CASSPGSEYNQPQHF
TGTGCCAGCAGCCCGGGATCGGAATACAATCAGCCCCAGCATTTT
>many|TRBV20-1|NA|TRBJ1-6
CSARDKPARTSWSPLHF
TGCAGTGCTAGAGATAAGCCAGCCCGAACTTCTTGGTCACCCCTCCACTTT
>NA|TRBV5-1|TRBD1|TRBJ2-2
CASSLRQGRDTGELFF
TGCGCCAGCAGCTTACGACAGGGGCGCGACACCGGGGAGCTGTTTTTT
>few|TRBV3-1|NA|TRBJ2-2
CASSQDHLGLGELFF
TGTGCCAGCAGCCAAGATCACTTAGGGCTCGGGGAGCTGTTTTTT
>many|TRBV7-2|NA|TRBJ1-1
CASSLGGATEAFF
TGTGCCAGCAGCTTAGGAGGGGCTACTGAAGCTTTCTTT
>many|TRBV2|NA|TRBJ2-6
CASTSGANVLTF
TGTGCCAGCACCTCTGGGGCCAACGTCCTGACTTTC
>NA|TRBV5-6|NA|TRBJ2-4
CASSLTKDREAKNIQYF
TGTGCCAGCAGCTTGACAAAAGACCGCGAAGCCAAAAACATTCAGTACTTC